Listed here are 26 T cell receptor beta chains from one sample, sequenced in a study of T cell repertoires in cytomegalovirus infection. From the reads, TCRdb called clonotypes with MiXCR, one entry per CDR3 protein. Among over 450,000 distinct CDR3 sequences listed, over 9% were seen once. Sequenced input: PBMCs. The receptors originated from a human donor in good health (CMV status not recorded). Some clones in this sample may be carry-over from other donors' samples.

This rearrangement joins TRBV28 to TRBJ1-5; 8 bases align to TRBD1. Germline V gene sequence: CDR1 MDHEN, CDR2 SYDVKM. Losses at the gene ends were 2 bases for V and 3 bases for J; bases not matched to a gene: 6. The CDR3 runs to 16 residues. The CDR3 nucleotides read TGTGCCAGCAGTTTACTGACAGGGGTCTTCAATCAGCCCCAGCATTTT. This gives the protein CASSLLTGVFNQPQHF.

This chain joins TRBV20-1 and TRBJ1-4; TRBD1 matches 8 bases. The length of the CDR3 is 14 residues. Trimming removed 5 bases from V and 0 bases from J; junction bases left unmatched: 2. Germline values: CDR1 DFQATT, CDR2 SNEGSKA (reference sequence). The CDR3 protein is CSAWTGPTNEKLFF. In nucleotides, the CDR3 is TGCAGTGCTTGGACAGGGCCAACTAATGAAAAACTGTTTTTT.

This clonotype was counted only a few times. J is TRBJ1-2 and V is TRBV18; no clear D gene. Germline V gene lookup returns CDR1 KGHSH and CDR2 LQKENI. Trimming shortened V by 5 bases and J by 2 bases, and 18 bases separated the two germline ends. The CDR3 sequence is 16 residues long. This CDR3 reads CASSSFSEGGNYGYTF. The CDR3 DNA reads TGTGCCAGCTCATCATTCTCCGAGGGAGGGAACTATGGCTACACCTTC.

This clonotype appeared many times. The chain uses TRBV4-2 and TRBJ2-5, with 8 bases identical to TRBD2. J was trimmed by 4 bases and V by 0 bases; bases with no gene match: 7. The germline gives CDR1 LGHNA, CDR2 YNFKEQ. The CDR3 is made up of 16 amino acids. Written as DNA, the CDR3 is TGTGCCAGCAGCCAAGAACTAGCGGAGACAGGAGAGACCCAGTACTTC. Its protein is CASSQELAETGETQYF.

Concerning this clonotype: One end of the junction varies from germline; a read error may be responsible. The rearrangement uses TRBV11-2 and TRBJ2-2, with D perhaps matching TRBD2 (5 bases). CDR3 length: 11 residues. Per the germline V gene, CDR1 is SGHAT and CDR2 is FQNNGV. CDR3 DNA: TGTGCTTATGAGAGGGCCGGGGAGCCGTTTTTT. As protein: CAYERAGEPFF. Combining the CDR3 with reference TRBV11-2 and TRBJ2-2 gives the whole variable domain EAGVAQSPRYKIIEKRQSVAFWCNPISGHATLYWYQQILGQGPKLLIQFQNNGVVDDSQLPKDRFSAERLKGVDSTLKIQPAKLEDSAVYLCAYERAGEPFFGEGSRLTVL.

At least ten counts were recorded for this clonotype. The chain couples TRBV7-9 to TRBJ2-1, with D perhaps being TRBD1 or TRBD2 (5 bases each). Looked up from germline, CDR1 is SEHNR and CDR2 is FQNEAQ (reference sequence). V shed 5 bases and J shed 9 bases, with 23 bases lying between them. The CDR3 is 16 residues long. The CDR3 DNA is TGTGCCAGCAGCCCCGCCGGAGCCCTCCTTGGGGGTGAGCAGTTCTTC. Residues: CASSPAGALLGGEQFF.

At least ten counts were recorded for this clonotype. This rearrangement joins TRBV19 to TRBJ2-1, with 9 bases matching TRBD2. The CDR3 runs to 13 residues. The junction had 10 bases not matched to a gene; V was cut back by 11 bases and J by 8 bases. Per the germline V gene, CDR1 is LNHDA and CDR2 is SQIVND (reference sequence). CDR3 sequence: CAGGAGGSHEQFF. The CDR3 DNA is TGTGCCGGGGGGGCGGGAGGGTCCCATGAGCAGTTCTTC. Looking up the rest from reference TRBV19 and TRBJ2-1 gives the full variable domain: DGGITQSPKYLFRKEGQNVTLSCEQNLNHDAMYWYRQDPGQGLRLIYYSQIVNDFQKGDIAEGYSVSREKKESFPLTVTSAQKNPTAFYLCAGGAGGSHEQFFGPGTRLTVL.

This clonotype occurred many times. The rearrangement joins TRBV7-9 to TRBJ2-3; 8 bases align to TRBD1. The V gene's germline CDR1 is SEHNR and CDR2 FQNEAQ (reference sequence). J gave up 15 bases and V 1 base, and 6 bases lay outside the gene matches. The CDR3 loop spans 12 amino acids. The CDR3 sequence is CASSLGQGIEYF. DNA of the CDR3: TGTGCCAGCAGCTTAGGACAGGGGATCGAATATTTT.

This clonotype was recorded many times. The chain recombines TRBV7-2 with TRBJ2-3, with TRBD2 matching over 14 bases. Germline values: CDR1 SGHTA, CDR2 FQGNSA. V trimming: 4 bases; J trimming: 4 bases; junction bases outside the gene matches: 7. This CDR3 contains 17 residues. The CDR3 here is CASSSRLAGGPADTQYF. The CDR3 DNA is TGTGCCAGCAGCTCCCGACTAGCGGGAGGGCCTGCAGATACGCAGTATTTT.

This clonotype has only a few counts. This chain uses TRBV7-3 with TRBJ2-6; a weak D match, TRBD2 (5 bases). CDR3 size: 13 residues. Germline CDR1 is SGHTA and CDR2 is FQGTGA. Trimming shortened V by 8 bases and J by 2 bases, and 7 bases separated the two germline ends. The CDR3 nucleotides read TGTGCCAGCGCCGGGGCTGGGGCCAACGTCCTGACTTTC. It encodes CASAGAGANVLTF. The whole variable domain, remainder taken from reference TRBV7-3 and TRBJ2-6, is GAGVSQTPSNKVTEKGKYVELRCDPISGHTALYWYRQSLGQGPEFLIYFQGTGAADDSGLPNDRFFAVRPEGSVSTLKIQRTERGDSAVYLCASAGAGANVLTFGAGSRLTVL.

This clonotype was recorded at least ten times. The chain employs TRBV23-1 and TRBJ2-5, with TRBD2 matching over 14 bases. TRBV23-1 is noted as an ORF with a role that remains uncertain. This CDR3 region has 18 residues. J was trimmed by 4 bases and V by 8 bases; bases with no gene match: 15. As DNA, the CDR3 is TGCGCCAGCGACCCGACTAGCGGGGGGGCAGTCTGGGGAGAGACCCAGTACTTC. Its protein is CASDPTSGGAVWGETQYF.

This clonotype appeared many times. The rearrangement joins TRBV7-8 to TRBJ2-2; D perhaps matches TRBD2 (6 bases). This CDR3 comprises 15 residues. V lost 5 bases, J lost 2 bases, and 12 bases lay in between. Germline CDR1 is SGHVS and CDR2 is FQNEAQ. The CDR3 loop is CASSLGLPNTGELFF. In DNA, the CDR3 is TGTGCCAGCAGCCTAGGACTACCTAACACCGGGGAGCTGTTTTTT.

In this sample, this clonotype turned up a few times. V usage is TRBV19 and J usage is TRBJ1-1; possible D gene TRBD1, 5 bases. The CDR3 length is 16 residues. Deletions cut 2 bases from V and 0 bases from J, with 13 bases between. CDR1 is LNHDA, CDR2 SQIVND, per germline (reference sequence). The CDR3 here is CASSIHQDIMNTEAFF. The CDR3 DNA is TGTGCCAGTAGTATACATCAGGACATAATGAACACTGAAGCTTTCTTT.

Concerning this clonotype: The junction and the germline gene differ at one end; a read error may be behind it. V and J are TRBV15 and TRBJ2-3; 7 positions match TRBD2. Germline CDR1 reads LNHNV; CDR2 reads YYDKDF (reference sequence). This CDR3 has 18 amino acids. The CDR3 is CATSRDGSVGGYRDTQSF. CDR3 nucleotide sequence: TGTGCCACCAGCAGAGATGGTAGTGTGGGGGGGTATAGAGATACGCAGTCTTTT. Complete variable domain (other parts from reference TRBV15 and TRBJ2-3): DAMVIQNPRYQVTQFGKPVTLSCSQTLNHNVMYWYQQKSSQAPKLLFHYYDKDFNNEADTPDNFQSRRPNTSFCFLDIRSPGLGDTAMYLCATSRDGSVGGYRDTQSFGPGTRLTVL.

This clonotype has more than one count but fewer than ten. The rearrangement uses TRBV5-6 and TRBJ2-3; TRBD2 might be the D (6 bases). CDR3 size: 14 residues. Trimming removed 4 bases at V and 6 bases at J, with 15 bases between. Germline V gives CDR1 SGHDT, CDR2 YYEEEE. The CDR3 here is CASSPGLGGDTQYF. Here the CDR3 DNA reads TGTGCCAGCAGCCCGGGACTTGGGGGGGATACGCAGTATTTT.

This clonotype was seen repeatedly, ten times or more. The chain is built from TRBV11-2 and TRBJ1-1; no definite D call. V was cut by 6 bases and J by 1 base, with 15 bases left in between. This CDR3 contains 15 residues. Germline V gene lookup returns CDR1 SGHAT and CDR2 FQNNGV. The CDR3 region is CASSLPPAGNTEAFF. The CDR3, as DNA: TGTGCCAGCAGTCTCCCCCCCGCGGGGAACACTGAAGCTTTCTTT.

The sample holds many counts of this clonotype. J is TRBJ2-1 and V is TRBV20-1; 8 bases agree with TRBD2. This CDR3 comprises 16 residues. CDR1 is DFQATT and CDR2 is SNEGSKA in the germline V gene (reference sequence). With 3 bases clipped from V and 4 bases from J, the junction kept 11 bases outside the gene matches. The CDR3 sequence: CSARPGAGGPYNEQFF. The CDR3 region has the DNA TGCAGTGCTAGGCCCGGGGCGGGGGGCCCTTACAATGAGCAGTTCTTC.

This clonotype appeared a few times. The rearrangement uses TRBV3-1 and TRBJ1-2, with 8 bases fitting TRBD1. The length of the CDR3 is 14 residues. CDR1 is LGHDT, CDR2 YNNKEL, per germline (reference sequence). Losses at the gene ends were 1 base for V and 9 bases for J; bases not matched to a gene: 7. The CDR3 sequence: CASSQGTGGMRYTF. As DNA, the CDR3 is TGTGCCAGCAGCCAAGGTACAGGGGGAATGCGCTACACCTTC.

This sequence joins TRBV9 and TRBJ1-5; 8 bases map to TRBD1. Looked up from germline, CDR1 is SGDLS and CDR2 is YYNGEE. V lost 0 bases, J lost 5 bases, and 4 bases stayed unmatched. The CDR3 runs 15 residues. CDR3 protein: CASSVGQGADQPQHF. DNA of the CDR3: TGTGCCAGCAGCGTAGGTCAGGGGGCCGATCAGCCCCAGCATTTT.

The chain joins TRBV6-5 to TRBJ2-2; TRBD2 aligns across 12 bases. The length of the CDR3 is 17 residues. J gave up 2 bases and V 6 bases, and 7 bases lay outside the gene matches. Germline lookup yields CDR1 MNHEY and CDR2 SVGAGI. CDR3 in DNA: TGTGCCAGCAGCTTCGGACTAGCGGGGCCTAACACCGGGGAGCTGTTTTTT. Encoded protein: CASSFGLAGPNTGELFF.

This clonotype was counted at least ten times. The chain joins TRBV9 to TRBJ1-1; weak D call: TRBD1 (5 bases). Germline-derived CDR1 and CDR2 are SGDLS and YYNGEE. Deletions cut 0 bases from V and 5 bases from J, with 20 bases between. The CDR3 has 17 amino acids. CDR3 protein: CASSVDLVSGGRTEAFF. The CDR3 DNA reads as TGTGCCAGCAGCGTAGATTTGGTATCGGGGGGAAGGACTGAAGCTTTCTTT. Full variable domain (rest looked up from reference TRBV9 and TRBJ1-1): DSGVTQTPKHLITATGQRVTLRCSPRSGDLSVYWYQQSLDQGLQFLIQYYNGEERAKGNILERFSAQQFPDLHSELNLSSLELGDSALYFCASSVDLVSGGRTEAFFGQGTRLTVV.

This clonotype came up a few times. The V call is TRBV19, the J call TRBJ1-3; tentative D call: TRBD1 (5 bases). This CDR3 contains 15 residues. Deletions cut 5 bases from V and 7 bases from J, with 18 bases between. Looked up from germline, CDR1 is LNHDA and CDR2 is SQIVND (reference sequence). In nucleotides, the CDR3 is TGTGCCAGTAGTTCCGGGGACGCGCGGGGGAACACCATATATTTT. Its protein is CASSSGDARGNTIYF.

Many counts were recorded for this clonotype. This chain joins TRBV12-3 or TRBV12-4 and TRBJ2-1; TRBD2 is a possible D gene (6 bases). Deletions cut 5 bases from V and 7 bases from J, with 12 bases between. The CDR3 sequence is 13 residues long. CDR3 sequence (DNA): TGTGCCAGCAGTCAATGGGACTTGAATGAGCAGTTCTTC. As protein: CASSQWDLNEQFF.

The CDR3 nucleotides are TGTGCCAGCAGTCCACCCAGCTTAGCGGGGGAGCTGTTTTTT. Protein product: CASSPPSLAGELFF. V gene TRBV28 combines with J gene TRBJ2-2; D perhaps matches TRBD2 (5 bases). V was trimmed by 5 bases and J by 8 bases, leaving 15 bases between them. Germline V gives CDR1 MDHEN, CDR2 SYDVKM. CDR3 length equals 14 residues.

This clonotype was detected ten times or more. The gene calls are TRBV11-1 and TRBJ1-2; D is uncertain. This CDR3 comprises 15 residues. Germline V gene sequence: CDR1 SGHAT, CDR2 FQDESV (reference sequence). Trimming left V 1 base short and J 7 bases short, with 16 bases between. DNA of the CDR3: TGTGCCAGCAGCTTAGATGGGCAGGTCATCGGTGGCTACACCTTC. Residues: CASSLDGQVIGGYTF.

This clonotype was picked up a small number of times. DNA for the CDR3: TGTGCCAGCAGCTTAGGGGACAGCTATGGCTACACCTTC. This translates into CASSLGDSYGYTF. The chain employs TRBV11-2 and TRBJ1-2, with 7 bases identical to TRBD1. Unmatched junction bases numbered 0, after V lost 1 base and J lost 4 bases. This CDR3 is 13 amino acids long. Germline V gives CDR1 SGHAT, CDR2 FQNNGV.